The 17 T cell receptor beta chains presented below share a single source sample, sequenced in a study of shared clonotypes between healthy human individuals. Generated by immunoSEQ multiplex PCR, the TCRdb table keeps only in-frame clones and is missing some. The data hold about 2.4 million clones, with over 85% observed a single time. Sequencing was carried out using naive CD4+ T cells sorted from blood. Described subset: CD45RA+ positively selected. Receptors originate from a man aged 18-30 years in good health.

The chain carries TRBV19 and TRBJ1-4; a weak D match, TRBD1 (6 bases). This CDR3 has 15 residues. V was trimmed by 5 bases and J by 4 bases, leaving 14 bases between them. Germline CDR1 LNHDA, CDR2 SQIVND (reference sequence). This CDR3 is CASSLDRNSNEKLFF. DNA of the CDR3: TGTGCCAGTAGTCTCGACAGGAACAGTAATGAAAAACTGTTTTTT.

CDR3 bases: TGTGCCAGCAGCTTAAGTTGGCTTGAGGGAGAAAAACTGTTTTTT. Encoded protein: CASSLSWLEGEKLFF. The chain uses TRBV7-9 and TRBJ1-4; the D is unclear. The V end lost 2 bases, the J end lost 8 bases, and 15 bases lay between the germline ends. The V gene's germline CDR1 is SEHNR and CDR2 FQNEAQ (reference sequence). The length of the CDR3 is 15 residues. Looking up the rest from reference TRBV7-9 and TRBJ1-4 gives the full variable domain: DTGVSQNPRHKITKRGQNVTFRCDPISEHNRLYWYRQTLGQGPEFLTYFQNEAQLEKSRLLSDRFSAERPKGSFSTLEIQRTEQGDSAMYLCASSLSWLEGEKLFFGSGTQLSVL.

In regard to this clone: This CDR3 is also generated by other DNA sequences in the sample. The rearrangement uses TRBV30 and TRBJ1-2; perhaps TRBD1 as D (5 bases). Deletions cut 3 bases from V and 2 bases from J, with 7 bases between. Germline CDR1 and CDR2: GTSNPN and SVGIG (reference sequence). This CDR3 is built from 12 residues. CDR3 DNA sequence: TGTGCCTGGAGCAGGGTAAACTATGGCTACACCTTC. Amino acids: CAWSRVNYGYTF.

The gene calls are TRBV7-2 and TRBJ1-2; D is possibly TRBD1 (5 bases). The CDR3 has 16 residues. V lost 4 bases, J lost 5 bases, and 20 bases lay in between. CDR1 and CDR2 (germline): SGHTA, FQGNSA. CDR3 DNA sequence: TGTGCCAGCAGCTCACTGTGGGACCTCCAACTATATGGCTACACCTTC. Translated, it gives CASSSLWDLQLYGYTF.

The chain carries TRBV18 and TRBJ1-2, with 9 positions matching TRBD1. Germline CDR1 is KGHSH and CDR2 is LQKENI. Unmatched junction bases numbered 7, after V lost 2 bases and J lost 12 bases. The CDR3 consists of 13 residues. CDR3 DNA sequence: TGTGCCAGCTCACCATTACAGGGGGCAAAGCACACCTTC. It specifies CASSPLQGAKHTF.

The DNA for the CDR3 is TGTGCCAGCAGCTCGCAAGGGGACACCTACAATGAGCAGTTCTTC. Its translation: CASSSQGDTYNEQFF. The V and J genes are TRBV14 and TRBJ2-1, with D possibly TRBD1 on 6 matching bases. CDR1 is SGHDN, CDR2 FVKESK, per germline. V dropped 5 bases and J dropped 2 bases, with 13 bases sitting between them. This CDR3 comprises 15 residues.

This clone appeared once. The chain uses TRBV4-3 and TRBJ2-2, with TRBD2 matching 12 bases. The CDR3 spans 17 residues. V dropped 4 bases and J dropped 4; count of bases not matched to a gene: 7. In germline, CDR1 is LGHNA, CDR2 YSLEER. CDR3 amino acids: CASSLGLAGGPTGELFF. The DNA of the CDR3 is TGCGCCAGCAGCCTGGGGCTAGCGGGAGGGCCCACCGGGGAGCTGTTTTTT.

The chain joins TRBV25-1 to TRBJ2-1, with 9 bases matching TRBD2. With 6 bases clipped from V and 4 bases from J, the junction kept 7 bases outside the gene matches. This CDR3 is built from 15 residues. Germline V gene sequence: CDR1 MGHDK, CDR2 SYGVNS. Here the CDR3 reads CASRVAGEGYNEQFF. As DNA, the CDR3 is TGTGCCAGCAGGGTAGCGGGAGAGGGGTACAATGAGCAGTTCTTC.

The rearrangement uses TRBV7-2 and TRBJ2-3, with TRBD2 matching over 11 bases. V was pared by 7 bases and J by 5 bases, with 5 bases of the junction left unmatched. The CDR3 is made up of 14 amino acids. CDR1 and CDR2 from the germline V gene are SGHTA and FQGNSA. The CDR3 nucleotides read TGTGCCAGCACCTCCGGACTAGCGGGAGATACGCAGTATTTT. This codes for CASTSGLAGDTQYF. The variable domain in full, completed from reference TRBV7-2 and TRBJ2-3, reads GAGVSQSPSNKVTEKGKDVELRCDPISGHTALYWYRQSLGQGLEFLIYFQGNSAPDKSGLPSDRFSAERTGGSVSTLTIQRTQQEDSAVYLCASTSGLAGDTQYFGPGTRLTVL.

To note about this clone: One junction end does not reproduce the germline sequence, and a read error may be involved. The rearrangement links TRBV29-1 to TRBJ1-2; the D gene is possibly TRBD1 (5 bases). The germline CDR1 and CDR2 sequences are SQVTM and ANQGSEA. CDR3 length: 16 amino acids. The CDR3 nucleotides are TGCAACGTTTGTCTTCTAGGGACCGCTCCCAACTATGGCTACACCTTC. Its protein product is CNVCLLGTAPNYGYTF.

The rearrangement uses TRBV5-1 and TRBJ2-1; a possible D gene is TRBD1 (6 bases). The CDR3 is 11 residues long. V dropped 3 bases and J dropped 8 bases, with 6 bases sitting between them. Germline V lookup: CDR1 SGHRS, CDR2 YFSETQ. CDR3 in amino acids: CASSSGDEQFF. As DNA, the CDR3 is TGCGCCAGCAGCTCAGGGGATGAGCAGTTCTTC. The full variable domain, rest sourced from reference TRBV5-1 and TRBJ2-1, is KAGVTQTPRYLIKTRGQQVTLSCSPISGHRSVSWYQQTPGQGLQFLFEYFSETQRNKGNFPGRFSGRQFSNSRSEMNVSTLELGDSALYLCASSSGDEQFFGPGTRLTVL.

This chain links TRBV2 with TRBJ2-7; TRBD2 agrees at 8 bases. V lost 4 bases and J lost 1; bases outside the gene matches: 6. The CDR3 sequence is 15 residues long. CDR1 and CDR2 (germline): SNHLY, FYNNEI. The CDR3 nucleotides are TGTGCCAGCAGTGGGGGGACGGGAGGGTCCTACGAGCAGTACTTC. Translating it yields CASSGGTGGSYEQYF.

This clone has just one count. This chain uses TRBV19 with TRBJ2-7; D is perhaps TRBD2 (6 bases). Germline CDR1 reads LNHDA; CDR2 reads SQIVND (reference sequence). Trimming removed 4 bases from V and 4 bases from J, with 11 bases in between. The CDR3 is 13 amino acids. Here the CDR3 reads CASSREASYEQYF. The CDR3 DNA follows: TGTGCCAGTAGTAGGGAGGCCTCTTACGAGCAGTACTTC.

The V and J genes are TRBV10-3 and TRBJ1-1; no clear D gene. The V and J ends lost 2 bases and 5 bases respectively, with 12 bases between them. This CDR3 contains 14 residues. Germline CDR1 is ENHRY and CDR2 is SYGVKD. In DNA form, the CDR3 reads TGTGCCATCAGTGAGGGCCCTGCAATTACTGAAGCTTTCTTT. Its translation is CAISEGPAITEAFF.

This clone has a single count. V and J are TRBV5-6 and TRBJ2-1; 10 bases are a match to TRBD2. The J segment lost 2 bases and the V segment lost 3 bases, leaving 5 bases of the junction unmatched. The CDR3 runs to 16 residues. Looked up from germline, CDR1 is SGHDT and CDR2 is YYEEEE. CDR3 nucleotide sequence: TGTGCCAGCAGCTCGCTCACTAGCGGGACCTACAATGAGCAGTTCTTC. It specifies CASSSLTSGTYNEQFF.

The V gene is TRBV7-6, the J gene TRBJ1-3; 10 bases align to TRBD1. Germline V gene data show CDR1 as SGHVS and CDR2 as FNYEAQ. V shed 6 bases, J shed 3 bases, and the junction held 5 bases outside the gene matches. The CDR3 totals 15 residues. Here the CDR3 reads CASSRQGALGNTIYF. As DNA, the CDR3 is TGTGCCAGCAGTCGACAGGGGGCGCTTGGAAACACCATATATTTT.

The rearrangement joins TRBV7-8 to TRBJ2-1; no firm D call. From germline, CDR1 is SGHVS and CDR2 FQNEAQ. The CDR3 sequence is 12 residues long. The V and J ends lost 8 bases and 4 bases respectively, with 9 bases between them. The CDR3 DNA reads TGTGCCAGCCAAGGCGCGTACAATGAGCAGTTCTTC. It translates to CASQGAYNEQFF.